These T cell receptor beta chains were read from a single sample in a study of T cell responses to AZD1222 COVID-19 vaccine. This table comes from immunoSEQ multiplex PCR, and its TCRdb copy is limited to in-frame clones, with some not included. The sample consists of about 110,000 clones, about 95% of them appearing once. Sequencing was performed on peripheral blood, taken 28 days after the second AZD1222 dose. The receptor set was obtained from an adult who received the AZD1222 COVID-19 vaccine. The CDR3 runs from the conserved cysteine through the conserved F or W.

TRBJ2-3,TRBV7-2,CASSFQRGTDTQYF
TRBJ2-7,TRBV25-1,CASSPVGGFKPYEQYF
TRBJ1-2,TRBV6-5,CASSSGSSGYTF
TRBJ1-1,TRBV25-1,CASISDRGGQWRTEAFF
TRBJ2-7,TRBV14,CASSQVYAYEQYF
TRBJ2-5,TRBV7-9,CASSLLGGKETQYF
TRBJ2-1,TRBV19,CASSALTGGYLNNEQFF
TRBJ2-7,TRBV6-6,CASSYAEDYEQYF
TRBJ1-3,TRBV29-1,CSVDPGYGGNTIYF
TRBJ1-1,TRBV2,CASSWDSEAFF
TRBJ2-7,TRBV20-1,CSASWQSYEQYF
TRBJ1-6,TRBV7-2,CASSTTGFRNSPLHF
TRBJ1-2,TRBV6-5,CASTPMAGGGSYTF
TRBJ1-5,TRBV7-2,CASSWDSNQPQHF
TRBJ2-2,TRBV28,CASSFSPGQNTGELFF
TRBJ1-5,TRBV6-5,CASGSGAGSNQPQHF
TRBJ1-2,TRBV11-2,CASSFNGNYGYTF
TRBJ2-7,TRBV19,CASMILGKGSYEQYF
TRBJ1-1,TRBV11-2,CASSLVYRENTEAFF
TRBJ1-3,TRBV6-1,CASSDPTDSGNTIYF
TRBJ1-4,TRBV10-1,CASSDPGSNEKLFF
TRBJ1-2,TRBV7-2,CASSPRGQNYGYTF
TRBJ1-2,TRBV7-9,CASSLRGGKNGYTF
TRBJ1-1,TRBV20-1,CSAGEAFF
TRBJ1-1,TRBV5-4,CASSFGIGTEAFF
TRBJ2-7,TRBV19,CASSAGGPGYEQYF
TRBJ2-5,TRBV24-1,CATSDPNQETQYF
TRBJ2-6,TRBV2,CASSGGHGANVLTF
TRBJ1-5,TRBV29-1,CSVEVAGQLNQPQHF
TRBJ1-2,TRBV6-5,CASSYSTKGYGYTF
TRBJ1-2,TRBV9,CASSVDQRGYGYTF
TRBJ1-4,TRBV7-6,CASSFKPPGAANEKLFF
TRBJ2-3,TRBV30,CAWSEAGDPDTQYF
TRBJ1-1,TRBV11-2,CASSLGVGNTEAFF
TRBJ1-3,TRBV5-1,CASSQGASGNTIYF
TRBJ1-1,TRBV3-1/TRBV3-2,CASSPRAGTYTEAFF
TRBJ1-1,TRBV12-5,CASGPRGDTEAFF
TRBJ2-1,TRBV14,CASSEYVVSYNEQFF
TRBJ1-5,TRBV19,CASKRYRDVSQPQHF
TRBJ2-5,TRBV5-4,CASSLGARGETQYF
TRBJ1-1,TRBV10-1,CASSESGLRGTEAFF
TRBJ2-7,TRBV7-8,CASDRGGTDYEQYF
TRBJ1-2,TRBV7-9,CASSFAGSNYGYTF
TRBJ2-7,TRBV18,CASSPPSGGTSYEQYF
TRBJ1-5,TRBV27,CASSLKQGGSSNQPQHF
TRBJ1-2,TRBV30,CAWRWGQLYGYTF
TRBJ2-7,TRBV5-6,CASSRTGSREQYF
TRBJ1-1,TRBV5-6,CASSPVGGGNTEAFF
TRBJ1-4,TRBV2,CASSANEKLFF
TRBJ2-3,TRBV10-3,CAISEPDWRRDTQYF
TRBJ1-1,TRBV5-1,CASLSDGNTEAFF
TRBJ2-7,TRBV28,CASSSRTVPYEQYF
TRBJ1-2,TRBV11-2,CASSSWDRSNYGYTF